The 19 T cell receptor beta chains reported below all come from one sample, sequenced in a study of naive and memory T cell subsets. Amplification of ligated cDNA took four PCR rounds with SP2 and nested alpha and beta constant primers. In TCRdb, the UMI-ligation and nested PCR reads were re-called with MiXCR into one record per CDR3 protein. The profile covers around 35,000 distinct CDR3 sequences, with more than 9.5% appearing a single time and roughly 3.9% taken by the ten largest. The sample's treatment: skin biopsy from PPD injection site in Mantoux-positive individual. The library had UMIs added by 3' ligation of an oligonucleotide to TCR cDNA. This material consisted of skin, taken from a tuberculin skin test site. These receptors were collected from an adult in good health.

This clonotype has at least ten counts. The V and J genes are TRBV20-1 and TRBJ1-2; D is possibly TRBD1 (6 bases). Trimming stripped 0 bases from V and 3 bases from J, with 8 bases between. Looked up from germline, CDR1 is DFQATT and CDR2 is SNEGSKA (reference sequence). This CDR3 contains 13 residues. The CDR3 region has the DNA TGCAGTGCTAGAGAGGGGGCCCACTATGGCTACACCTTC. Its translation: CSAREGAHYGYTF.

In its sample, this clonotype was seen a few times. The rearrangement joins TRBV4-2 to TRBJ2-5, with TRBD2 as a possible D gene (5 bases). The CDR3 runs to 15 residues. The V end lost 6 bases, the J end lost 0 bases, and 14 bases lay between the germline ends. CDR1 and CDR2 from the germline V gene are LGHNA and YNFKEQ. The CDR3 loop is CASRLKADYQETQYF. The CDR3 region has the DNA TGTGCCAGCAGGCTCAAAGCGGACTACCAAGAGACCCAGTACTTC.

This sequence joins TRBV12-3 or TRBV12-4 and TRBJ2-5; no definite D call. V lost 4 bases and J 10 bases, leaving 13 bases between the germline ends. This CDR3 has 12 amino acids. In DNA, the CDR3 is TGTGCCAGCAGTTCCAGGAGTCCAATCCAGTACTTC. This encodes CASSSRSPIQYF.

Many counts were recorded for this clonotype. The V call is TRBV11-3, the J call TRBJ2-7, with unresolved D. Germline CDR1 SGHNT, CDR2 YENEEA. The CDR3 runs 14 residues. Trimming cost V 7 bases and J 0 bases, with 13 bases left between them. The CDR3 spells CASKPLSSSYEQYF. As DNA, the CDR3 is TGTGCCAGCAAACCGCTGTCCTCCTCCTACGAGCAGTACTTC.

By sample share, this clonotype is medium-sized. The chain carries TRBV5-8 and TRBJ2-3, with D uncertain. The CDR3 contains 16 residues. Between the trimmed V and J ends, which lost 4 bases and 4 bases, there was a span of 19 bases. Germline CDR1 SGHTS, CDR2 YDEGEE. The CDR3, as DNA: TGTGCCAGCAGCATCTCCCCGACCTCCTTCGCAGATACGCAGTATTTT. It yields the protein CASSISPTSFADTQYF.

The CDR3 DNA sequence: TGCGCCAGCAGCTTGGGACAGGGGGTATACGAGCAGTACTTC. This gives the protein CASSLGQGVYEQYF. V usage is TRBV5-1 and J usage is TRBJ2-7, with TRBD1 matching over 9 bases. The CDR3 spans 14 residues. J lost 4 bases, V lost 0 bases, and 2 bases had no gene match. Germline assignment: CDR1 SGHRS and CDR2 YFSETQ.

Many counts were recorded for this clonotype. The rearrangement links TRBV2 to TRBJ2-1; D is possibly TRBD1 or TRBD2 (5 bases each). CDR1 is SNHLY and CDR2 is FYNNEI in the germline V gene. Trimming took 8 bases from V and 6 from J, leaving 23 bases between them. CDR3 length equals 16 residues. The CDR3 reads CASGVTRDTRGNEQFF. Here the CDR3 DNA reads TGTGCCAGCGGAGTGACACGGGATACTAGGGGCAATGAGCAGTTCTTC.

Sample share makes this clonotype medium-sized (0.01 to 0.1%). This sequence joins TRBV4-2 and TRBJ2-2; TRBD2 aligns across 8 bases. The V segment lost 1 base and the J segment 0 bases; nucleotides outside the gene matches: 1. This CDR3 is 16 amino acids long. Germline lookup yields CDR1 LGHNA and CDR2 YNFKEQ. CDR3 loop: CASSQAGGPNTGELFF. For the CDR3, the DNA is TGTGCCAGCAGCCAAGCGGGGGGGCCGAACACCGGGGAGCTGTTTTTT.

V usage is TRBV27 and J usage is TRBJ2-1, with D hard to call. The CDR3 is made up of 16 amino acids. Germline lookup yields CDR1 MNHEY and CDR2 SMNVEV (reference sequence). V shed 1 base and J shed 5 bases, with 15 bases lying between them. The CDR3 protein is CASSLLVRRTHNEQFF. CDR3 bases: TGTGCCAGCAGTTTATTGGTACGGAGAACTCACAATGAGCAGTTCTTC.

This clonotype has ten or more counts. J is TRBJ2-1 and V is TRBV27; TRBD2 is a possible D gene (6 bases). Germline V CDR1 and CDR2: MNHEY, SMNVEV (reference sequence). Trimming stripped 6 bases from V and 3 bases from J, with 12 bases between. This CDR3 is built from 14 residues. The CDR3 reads CASRRPGLYNEQFF. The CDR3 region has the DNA TGTGCCAGCAGACGACCGGGACTCTACAATGAGCAGTTCTTC.

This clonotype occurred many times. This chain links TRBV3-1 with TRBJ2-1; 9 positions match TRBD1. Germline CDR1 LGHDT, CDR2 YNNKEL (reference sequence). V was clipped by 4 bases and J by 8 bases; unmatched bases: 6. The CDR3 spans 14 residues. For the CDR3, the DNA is TGTGCCAGCAGCCCCTACAGGGGGCGCGATGAGCAGTTCTTC. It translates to CASSPYRGRDEQFF.

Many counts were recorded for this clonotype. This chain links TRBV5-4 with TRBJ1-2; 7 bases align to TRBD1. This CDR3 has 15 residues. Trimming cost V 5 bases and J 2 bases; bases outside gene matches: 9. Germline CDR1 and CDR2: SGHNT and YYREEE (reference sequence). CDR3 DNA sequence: TGTGCCAGCAGACTAACCGGGACAGAGAACTATGGCTACACCTTC. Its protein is CASRLTGTENYGYTF.

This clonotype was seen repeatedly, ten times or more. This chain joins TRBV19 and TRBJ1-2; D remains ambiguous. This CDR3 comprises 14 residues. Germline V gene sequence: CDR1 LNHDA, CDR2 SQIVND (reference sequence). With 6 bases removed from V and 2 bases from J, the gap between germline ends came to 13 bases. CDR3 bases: TGTGCCAGTAGCCACAGAGGGCGGAACTATGGCTACACCTTC. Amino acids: CASSHRGRNYGYTF.

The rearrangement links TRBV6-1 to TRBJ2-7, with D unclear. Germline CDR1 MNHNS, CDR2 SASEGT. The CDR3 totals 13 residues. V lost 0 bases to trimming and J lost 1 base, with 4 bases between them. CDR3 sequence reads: CASSEAGSYEQYF. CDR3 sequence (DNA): TGTGCCAGCAGTGAAGCGGGGTCCTACGAGCAGTACTTC.

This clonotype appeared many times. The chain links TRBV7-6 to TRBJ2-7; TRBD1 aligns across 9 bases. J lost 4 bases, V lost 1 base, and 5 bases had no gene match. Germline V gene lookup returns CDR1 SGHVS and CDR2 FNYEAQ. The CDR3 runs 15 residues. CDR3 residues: CASSLEGTGTYEQYF. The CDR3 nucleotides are TGTGCCAGCAGCTTAGAAGGGACAGGGACATACGAGCAGTACTTC.

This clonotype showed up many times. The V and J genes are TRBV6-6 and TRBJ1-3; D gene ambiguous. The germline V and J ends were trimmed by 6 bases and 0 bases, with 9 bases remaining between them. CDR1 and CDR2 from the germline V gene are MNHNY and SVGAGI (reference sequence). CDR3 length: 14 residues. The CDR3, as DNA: TGTGCCAGCAGCTTGATAACCTCTGGAAACACCATATATTTT. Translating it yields CASSLITSGNTIYF.

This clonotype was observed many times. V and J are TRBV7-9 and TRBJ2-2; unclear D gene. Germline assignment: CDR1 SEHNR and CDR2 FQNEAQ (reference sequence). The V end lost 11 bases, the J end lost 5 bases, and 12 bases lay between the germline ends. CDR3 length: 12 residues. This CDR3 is CADRRDTGELFF. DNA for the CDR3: TGTGCCGACCGGCGAGATACCGGGGAGCTGTTTTTT.

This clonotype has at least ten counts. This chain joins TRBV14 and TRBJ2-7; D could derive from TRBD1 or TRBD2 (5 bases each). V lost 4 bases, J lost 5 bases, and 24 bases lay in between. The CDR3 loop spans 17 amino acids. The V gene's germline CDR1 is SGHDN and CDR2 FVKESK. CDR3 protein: CASSRGTLRASSNEQYF. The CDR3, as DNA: TGTGCCAGCAGCCGTGGGACCTTAAGAGCGAGCTCTAACGAGCAGTACTTC.

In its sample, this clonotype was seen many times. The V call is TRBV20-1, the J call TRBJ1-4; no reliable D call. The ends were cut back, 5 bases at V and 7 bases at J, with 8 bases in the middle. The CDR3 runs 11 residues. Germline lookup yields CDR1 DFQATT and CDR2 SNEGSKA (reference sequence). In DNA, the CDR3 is TGCAGTGCTCAGAGAAGTGAAAAACTGTTTTTT. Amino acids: CSAQRSEKLFF.